The 23 T cell receptor beta chains presented below share a single source sample, sequenced in a study of blood T cell repertoires in COVID-19. Only in-frame clones appear in the TCRdb table, and some are missing; sequencing was by immunoSEQ multiplex PCR. The data show more than 150,000 clones, around 87% seen once. The material sequenced was peripheral blood. These TCRs come from a man over 45 with acute or convalescent COVID-19.

The V and J genes are TRBV11-3 and TRBJ1-6; a possible D gene is TRBD1 (5 bases). Trimming stripped 2 bases from V and 5 bases from J, with 7 bases between. The CDR3 sequence is 14 residues long. Germline CDR1 is SGHNT and CDR2 is YENEEA. The CDR3 nucleotides read TGTGCCAGCAGCTTACAAGGGGATAATTCACCCCTCCACTTT. Translation gives CASSLQGDNSPLHF.

The rearrangement links TRBV18 to TRBJ1-5; the match to TRBD1 covers 8 bases. Germline V CDR1 and CDR2: KGHSH, LQKENI. This CDR3 contains 14 residues. V shed 6 bases and J 4 bases; nucleotides not matched to a gene: 5. CDR3 nucleotide sequence: TGTGCCAGCTCGTCGGACAGGGCTAATCAGCCCCAGCATTTT. This encodes CASSSDRANQPQHF.

The V gene is TRBV19, the J gene TRBJ2-2; 10 bases align to TRBD2. With V trimmed by 3 bases and J by 4 bases, 5 bases remained unmatched. Germline V lookup: CDR1 LNHDA, CDR2 SQIVND (reference sequence). CDR3 length equals 16 residues. DNA for the CDR3: TGTGCCAGTAGTATGGAACTAGCGGGACCCACCGGGGAGCTGTTTTTT. This translates into CASSMELAGPTGELFF.

The chain employs TRBV19 and TRBJ2-3, with D perhaps TRBD2 (6 bases). The V and J ends lost 5 bases and 0 bases respectively, with 24 bases between them. The CDR3 length is 19 residues. Germline CDR1 LNHDA, CDR2 SQIVND (reference sequence). DNA of the CDR3: TGTGCCAGTAGTCCCAATCCGCCGGGACTTCCCACTAGCACAGATACGCAGTATTTT. This sequence encodes CASSPNPPGLPTSTDTQYF.

This chain uses TRBV19 with TRBJ1-5; weak D call: TRBD1 (6 bases). The CDR3 loop spans 15 amino acids. Germline CDR1 is LNHDA and CDR2 is SQIVND (reference sequence). Trimming removed 4 bases at V and 7 bases at J, with 17 bases between. The CDR3 loop is CASSTLQGPTQPQHF. The CDR3 DNA reads as TGTGCCAGTAGTACCTTACAGGGCCCCACCCAGCCCCAGCATTTT.

This chain links TRBV4-3 with TRBJ2-2; D is ambiguous. Germline values: CDR1 LGHNA, CDR2 YSLEER. The ends were cut back, 5 bases at V and 1 base at J, with 17 bases in the middle. This CDR3 is 17 amino acids long. In DNA form, the CDR3 reads TGCGCCAGCAGCGCATCCTTGAGTACCGGGAACACCGGGGAGCTGTTTTTT. Translated, it gives CASSASLSTGNTGELFF.

This clone appeared a few times. V usage is TRBV19 and J usage is TRBJ1-2; D unclear. This CDR3 has 13 amino acids. CDR1 and CDR2 (germline): LNHDA, SQIVND (reference sequence). Trimming cost V 5 bases and J 8 bases, with 15 bases left between them. The CDR3 coding sequence is TGTGCCAGTAGTGCCGGGAGGGTGAACGGCTACACCTTC. This encodes CASSAGRVNGYTF.

The chain joins TRBV19 to TRBJ1-2; a possible D gene is TRBD1 (6 bases). V lost 5 bases, J lost 7 bases, and 14 bases lay in between. The V gene's germline CDR1 is LNHDA and CDR2 SQIVND (reference sequence). The CDR3 runs 13 residues. The CDR3 DNA reads as TGTGCCAGTAGTTTCTTACAGGGAACTGGCTACACCTTC. It codes for CASSFLQGTGYTF.

The rearrangement links TRBV28 to TRBJ1-5; 7 bases line up with TRBD1. The ends lost 6 bases at V and 2 bases at J; junction bases unmatched: 13. Per germline, CDR1 MDHEN and CDR2 SYDVKM. This CDR3 comprises 17 residues. The CDR3 reads CASSRDSSGTRNQPQHF. Written as DNA, the CDR3 is TGTGCCAGCAGCCGGGACAGCTCTGGGACGCGCAATCAGCCCCAGCATTTT. Supplemented by reference TRBV28 and TRBJ1-5, the full variable domain reads DVKVTQSSRYLVKRTGEKVFLECVQDMDHENMFWYRQDPGLGLRLIYFSYDVKMKEKGDIPEGYSVSREKKERFSLILESASTNQTSMYLCASSRDSSGTRNQPQHFGDGTRLSIL.

This clone was counted between two and nine times. This sequence joins TRBV10-3 and TRBJ1-2, with D perhaps TRBD1 (6 bases). This CDR3 contains 18 residues. Germline values: CDR1 ENHRY, CDR2 SYGVKD. V lost 6 bases and J lost 3, with 26 bases in between. CDR3 nucleotide sequence: TGTGCCATCAGCGTTGGGACGTTTGGCAGGGGTTCGGACTATGGCTACACCTTC. Protein: CAISVGTFGRGSDYGYTF.

This clone was seen a single time. The chain uses TRBV7-3 and TRBJ2-1, with D possibly TRBD2 on 5 matching bases. Germline V gene sequence: CDR1 SGHTA, CDR2 FQGTGA. The CDR3 is 13 residues long. Trimming took off 5 bases at V and 3 bases at J, with 8 bases between the two ends. DNA for the CDR3: TGTGCCAGCAGCCTTAGCGACTACAATGAGCAGTTCTTC. The encoded protein is CASSLSDYNEQFF.

The chain employs TRBV7-9 and TRBJ2-1; 8 bases map to TRBD2. CDR3 length: 17 residues. Germline V CDR1 and CDR2: SEHNR, FQNEAQ (reference sequence). The junction had 15 bases not matched to a gene; V was cut back by 3 bases and J by 8 bases. The CDR3 protein is CASSFPAGETTMDEQFF. The CDR3 nucleotides are TGTGCCAGCAGCTTCCCAGCGGGGGAGACCACTATGGATGAGCAGTTCTTC.

The chain is built from TRBV18 and TRBJ1-1; 9 bases align to TRBD1. Germline V CDR1 and CDR2: KGHSH, LQKENI. The CDR3 has 14 amino acids. V lost 4 bases, J lost 5 bases, and 5 bases stayed unmatched. The CDR3 bases are TGTGCCAGCTCACGGGACAGGGAGGATACTGAAGCTTTCTTT. Amino acids: CASSRDREDTEAFF.

This clone has only a few counts. The genes are TRBV30 and TRBJ2-5, with 7 bases fitting TRBD1. This CDR3 region has 13 residues. Germline V gene sequence: CDR1 GTSNPN, CDR2 SVGIG (reference sequence). For the CDR3, the DNA is TGTGGGGTCCGGGACAGACTTTTGAAGACCCAGTACTTC. It translates to CGVRDRLLKTQYF.

This rearrangement joins TRBV18 to TRBJ1-2; 9 nucleotides align to TRBD1. CDR3 size: 15 residues. V lost 4 bases and J lost 7; bases outside the gene matches: 10. Germline-derived CDR1 and CDR2 are KGHSH and LQKENI. DNA for the CDR3: TGTGCCAGCTCACTGCCGGGACAGGGAGTCTCTGGCTACACCTTC. Protein: CASSLPGQGVSGYTF.

The chain is built from TRBV5-1 and TRBJ1-4; D is possibly TRBD1 (5 bases). The length of the CDR3 is 16 residues. With 2 bases removed from V and 8 bases from J, the gap between germline ends came to 19 bases. CDR1 SGHRS and CDR2 YFSETQ come from the germline V gene. CDR3 amino acids: CASSFSPRQIGEKLFF. CDR3 coding DNA: TGCGCCAGCAGCTTCTCCCCCCGACAGATTGGAGAAAAACTGTTTTTT.

The chain uses TRBV15 and TRBJ1-4; D gene uncertain. The germline CDR1 and CDR2 sequences are LNHNV and YYDKDF (reference sequence). Trimming cost V 1 base and J 8 bases, with 11 bases left between them. This CDR3 has 14 amino acids. This CDR3 reads CATSRGGGDEKLFF. CDR3 nucleotides: TGTGCCACCAGCAGAGGGGGAGGAGACGAAAAACTGTTTTTT.

This clone has more than one count but fewer than ten. The rearrangement uses TRBV7-9 and TRBJ2-5, with D uncertain. V dropped 8 bases and J dropped 4 bases, with 5 bases sitting between them. Germline lookup yields CDR1 SEHNR and CDR2 FQNEAQ (reference sequence). CDR3 length: 10 amino acids. CDR3 sequence: CASGRETQYF. The CDR3 DNA reads as TGTGCCAGCGGCCGAGAGACCCAGTACTTC.

J is TRBJ2-1 and V is TRBV29-1, with 7 bases aligning to TRBD1. The CDR3 totals 15 residues. Germline V gives CDR1 SQVTM, CDR2 ANQGSEA. V gave up 1 base and J gave up 5 bases; unmatched junction bases: 8. DNA for the CDR3: TGCAGCGTTGAAGCGCTCCGGGACAGCAACAATGAGCAGTTCTTC. Translation: CSVEALRDSNNEQFF.

V and J are TRBV5-1 and TRBJ1-6; 11 bases agree with TRBD1. The CDR3 has 21 amino acids. V lost 0 bases and J lost 8; bases outside the gene matches: 19. Germline lookup yields CDR1 SGHRS and CDR2 YFSETQ. CDR3 loop: CASSLEHFWDRGFVSYSPLHF. The CDR3 DNA reads as TGCGCCAGCAGCTTGGAACACTTTTGGGACAGGGGGTTTGTTAGTTATTCACCCCTCCACTTT.

This chain connects TRBV2 to TRBJ1-5; D is possibly TRBD1 (5 bases). The V and J ends lost 7 bases and 6 bases respectively, with 13 bases between them. The CDR3 has 13 residues. CDR1 and CDR2 from the germline V gene are SNHLY and FYNNEI. This chain's CDR3 is CASNPPGGQPQHF. In DNA, the CDR3 is TGTGCCAGCAACCCACCGGGGGGTCAGCCCCAGCATTTT.

The chain couples TRBV27 to TRBJ1-5, with TRBD1 as a possible D gene (5 bases). CDR1 MNHEY and CDR2 SMNVEV come from the germline V gene (reference sequence). Trimming took off 5 bases at V and 6 bases at J, with 14 bases between the two ends. This CDR3 spans 14 amino acids. The CDR3 DNA sequence: TGTGCCAGCAGTCCGGCCGGGGGGTCTCAGCCCCAGCATTTT. Residues: CASSPAGGSQPQHF.

The J gene is TRBJ2-3, the V gene TRBV29-1; 8 bases map to TRBD1. The trim removed 8 bases at V and 2 bases at J, leaving 6 bases unmatched. Germline assignment: CDR1 SQVTM and CDR2 ANQGSEA. This CDR3 spans 13 amino acids. The CDR3, as DNA: TGCAGCTCTTGGACAGGGTTCACAGATACGCAGTATTTT. It is translated as CSSWTGFTDTQYF.